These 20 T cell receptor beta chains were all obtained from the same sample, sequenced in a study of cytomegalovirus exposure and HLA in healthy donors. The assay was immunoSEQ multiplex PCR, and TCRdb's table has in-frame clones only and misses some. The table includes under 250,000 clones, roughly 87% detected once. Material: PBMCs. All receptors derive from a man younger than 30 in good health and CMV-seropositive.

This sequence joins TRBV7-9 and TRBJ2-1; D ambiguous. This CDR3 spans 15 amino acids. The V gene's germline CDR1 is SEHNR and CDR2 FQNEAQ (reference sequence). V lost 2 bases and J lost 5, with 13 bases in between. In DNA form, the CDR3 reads TGTGCCAGCAGCTTACTACTCCAAAGGGACAATGAGCAGTTCTTC. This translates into CASSLLLQRDNEQFF.

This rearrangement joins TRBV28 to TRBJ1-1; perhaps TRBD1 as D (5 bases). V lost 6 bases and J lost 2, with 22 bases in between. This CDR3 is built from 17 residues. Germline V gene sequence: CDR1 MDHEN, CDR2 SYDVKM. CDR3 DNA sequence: TGTGCCAGCAGCCCCCCCGTCCCAACAGGCCCTAACACTGAAGCTTTCTTT. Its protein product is CASSPPVPTGPNTEAFF.

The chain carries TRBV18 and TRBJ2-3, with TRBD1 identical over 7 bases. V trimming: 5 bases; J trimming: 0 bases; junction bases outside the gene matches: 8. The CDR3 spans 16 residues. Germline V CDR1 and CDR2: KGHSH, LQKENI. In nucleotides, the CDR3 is TGTGCCAGCTCAGGACCCGGGACAGCCAGCACAGATACGCAGTATTTT. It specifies CASSGPGTASTDTQYF.

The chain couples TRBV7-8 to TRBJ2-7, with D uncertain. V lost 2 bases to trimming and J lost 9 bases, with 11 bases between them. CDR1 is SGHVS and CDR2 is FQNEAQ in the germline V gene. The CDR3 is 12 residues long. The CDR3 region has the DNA TGTGCCAGCAGCTTATCGTCCCTCGCGCAGTACTTC. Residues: CASSLSSLAQYF.

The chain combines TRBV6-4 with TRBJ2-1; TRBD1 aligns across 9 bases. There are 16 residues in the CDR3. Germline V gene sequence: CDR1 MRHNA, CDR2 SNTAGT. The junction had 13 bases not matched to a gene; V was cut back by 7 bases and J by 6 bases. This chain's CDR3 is CASTDTGTGFLNEQFF. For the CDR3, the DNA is TGTGCCAGCACCGACACCGGGACAGGGTTTCTCAATGAGCAGTTCTTC.

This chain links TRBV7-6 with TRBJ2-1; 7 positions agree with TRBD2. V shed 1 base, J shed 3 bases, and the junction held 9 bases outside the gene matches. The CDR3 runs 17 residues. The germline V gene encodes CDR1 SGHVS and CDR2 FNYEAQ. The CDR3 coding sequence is TGTGCCAGCAGCTTAGGGGGCGGGAGCCCCTACTACAATGAGCAGTTCTTC. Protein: CASSLGGGSPYYNEQFF.

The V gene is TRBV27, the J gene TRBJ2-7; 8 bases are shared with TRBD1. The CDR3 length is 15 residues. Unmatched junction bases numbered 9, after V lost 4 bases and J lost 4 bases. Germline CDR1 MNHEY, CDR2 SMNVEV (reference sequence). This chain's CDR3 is CASSSNRDRNYEQYF. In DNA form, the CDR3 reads TGTGCCAGCAGTTCCAACCGGGACAGGAATTACGAGCAGTACTTC.

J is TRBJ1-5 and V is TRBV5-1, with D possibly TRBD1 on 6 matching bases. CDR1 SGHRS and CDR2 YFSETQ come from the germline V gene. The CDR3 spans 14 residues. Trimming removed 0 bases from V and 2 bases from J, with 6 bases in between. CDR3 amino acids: CASSLAGGNQPQHF. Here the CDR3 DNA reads TGCGCCAGCAGCTTGGCAGGGGGCAATCAGCCCCAGCATTTT. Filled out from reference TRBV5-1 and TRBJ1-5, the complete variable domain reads KAGVTQTPRYLIKTRGQQVTLSCSPISGHRSVSWYQQTPGQGLQFLFEYFSETQRNKGNFPGRFSGRQFSNSRSEMNVSTLELGDSALYLCASSLAGGNQPQHFGDGTRLSIL.

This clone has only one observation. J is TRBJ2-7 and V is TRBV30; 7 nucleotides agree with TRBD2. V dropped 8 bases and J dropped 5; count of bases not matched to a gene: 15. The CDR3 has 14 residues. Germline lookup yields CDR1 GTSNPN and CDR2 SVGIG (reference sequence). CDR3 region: CAAVEWEGPHEQYF. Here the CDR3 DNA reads TGTGCCGCCGTTGAATGGGAGGGCCCCCACGAGCAGTACTTC. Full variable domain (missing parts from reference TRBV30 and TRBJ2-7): SQTIHQWPATLVQPVGSPLSLECTVEGTSNPNLYWYRQAAGRGLQLLFYSVGIGQISSEVPQNLSASRPQDRQFILSSKKLLLSDSGFYLCAAVEWEGPHEQYFGPGTRLTVT.

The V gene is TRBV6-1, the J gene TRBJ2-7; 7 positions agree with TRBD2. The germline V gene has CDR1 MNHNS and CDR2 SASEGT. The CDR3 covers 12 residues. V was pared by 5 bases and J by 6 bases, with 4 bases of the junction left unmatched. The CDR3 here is CASSYWGGEQYF. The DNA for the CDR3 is TGTGCCAGCAGTTATTGGGGGGGCGAGCAGTACTTC.

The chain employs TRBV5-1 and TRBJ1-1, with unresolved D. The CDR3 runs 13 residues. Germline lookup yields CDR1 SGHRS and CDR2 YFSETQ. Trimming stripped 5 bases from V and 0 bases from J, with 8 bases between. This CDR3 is CASRFDLNTEAFF. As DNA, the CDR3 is TGCGCCAGCAGATTCGATTTGAACACTGAAGCTTTCTTT.

In DNA, the CDR3 is TGTGCCAGCAGTACAGGACTTATCCATGGCTACACCTTC. Amino acid sequence: CASSTGLIHGYTF. The rearrangement links TRBV6-1 to TRBJ1-2; possible D gene TRBD1, 5 bases. Germline V CDR1 and CDR2: MNHNS, SASEGT. Trimming shortened V by 5 bases and J by 6 bases, and 13 bases separated the two germline ends. This CDR3 is 13 amino acids long.

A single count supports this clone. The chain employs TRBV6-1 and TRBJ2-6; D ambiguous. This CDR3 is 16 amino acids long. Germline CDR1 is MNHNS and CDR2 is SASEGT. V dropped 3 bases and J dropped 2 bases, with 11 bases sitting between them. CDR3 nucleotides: TGTGCCAGCAGTGATGCTTTGAAAACTGGGGCCAACGTCCTGACTTTC. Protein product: CASSDALKTGANVLTF.

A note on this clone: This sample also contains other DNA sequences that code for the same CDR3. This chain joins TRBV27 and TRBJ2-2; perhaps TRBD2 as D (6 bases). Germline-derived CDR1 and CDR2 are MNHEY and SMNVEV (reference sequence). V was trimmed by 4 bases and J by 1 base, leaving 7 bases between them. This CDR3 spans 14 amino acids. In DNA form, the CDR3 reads TGTGCCAGCAGTTCGGGACTGAACACCGGGGAGCTGTTTTTT. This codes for CASSSGLNTGELFF.

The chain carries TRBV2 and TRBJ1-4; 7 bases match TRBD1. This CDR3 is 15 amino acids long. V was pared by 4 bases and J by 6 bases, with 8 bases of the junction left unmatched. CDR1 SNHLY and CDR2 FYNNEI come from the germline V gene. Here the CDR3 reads CASSALQGTDEKLFF. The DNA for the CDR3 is TGTGCCAGCAGTGCATTACAGGGGACGGATGAAAAACTGTTTTTT. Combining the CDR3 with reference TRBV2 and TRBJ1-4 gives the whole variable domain EPEVTQTPSHQVTQMGQEVILRCVPISNHLYFYWYRQILGQKVEFLVSFYNNEISEKSEIFDDQFSVERPDGSNFTLKIRSTKLEDSAMYFCASSALQGTDEKLFFGSGTQLSVL.

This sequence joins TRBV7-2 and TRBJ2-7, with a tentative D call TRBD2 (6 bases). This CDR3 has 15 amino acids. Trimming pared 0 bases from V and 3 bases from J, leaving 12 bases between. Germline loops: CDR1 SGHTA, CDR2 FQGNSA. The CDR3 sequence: CASSLAASVVYEQYF. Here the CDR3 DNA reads TGTGCCAGCAGCTTAGCGGCTAGCGTGGTCTACGAGCAGTACTTC.

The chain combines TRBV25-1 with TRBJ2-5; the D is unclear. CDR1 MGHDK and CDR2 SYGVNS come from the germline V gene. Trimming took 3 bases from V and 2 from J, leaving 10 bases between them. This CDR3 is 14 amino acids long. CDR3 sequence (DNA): TGTGCCAGCAGTGAGCAAGGTGGACAAGAGACCCAGTACTTC. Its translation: CASSEQGGQETQYF.

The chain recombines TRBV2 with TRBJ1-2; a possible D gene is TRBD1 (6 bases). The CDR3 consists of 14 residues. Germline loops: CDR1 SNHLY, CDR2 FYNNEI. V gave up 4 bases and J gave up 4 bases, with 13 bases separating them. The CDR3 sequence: CASSGGPPPYGYTF. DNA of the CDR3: TGTGCCAGCAGTGGGGGGCCGCCGCCCTATGGCTACACCTTC.

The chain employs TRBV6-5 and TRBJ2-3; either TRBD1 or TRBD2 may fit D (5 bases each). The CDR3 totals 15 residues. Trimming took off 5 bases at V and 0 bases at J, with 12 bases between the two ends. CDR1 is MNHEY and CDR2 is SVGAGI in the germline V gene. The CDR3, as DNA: TGTGCCAGCAGTACGGGACCCACCAGCACAGATACGCAGTATTTT. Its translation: CASSTGPTSTDTQYF.

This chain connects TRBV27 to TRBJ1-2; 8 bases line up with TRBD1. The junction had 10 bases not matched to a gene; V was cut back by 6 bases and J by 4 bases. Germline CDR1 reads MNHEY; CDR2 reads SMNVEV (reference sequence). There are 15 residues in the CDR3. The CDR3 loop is CASRKQGETIYGYTF. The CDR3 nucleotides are TGTGCCAGCAGAAAACAGGGGGAAACTATCTATGGCTACACCTTC.